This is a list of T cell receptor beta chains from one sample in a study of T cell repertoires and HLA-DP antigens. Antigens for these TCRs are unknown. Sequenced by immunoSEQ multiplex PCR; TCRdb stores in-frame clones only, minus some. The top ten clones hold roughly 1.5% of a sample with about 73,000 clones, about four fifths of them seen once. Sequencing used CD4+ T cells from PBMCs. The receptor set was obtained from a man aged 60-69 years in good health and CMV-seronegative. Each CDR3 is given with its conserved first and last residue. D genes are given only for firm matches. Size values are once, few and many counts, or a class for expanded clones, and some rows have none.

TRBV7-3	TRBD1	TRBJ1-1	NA	CASSSSGTGATEAFF	TGTGCCAGCAGCTCCTCCGGGACAGGGGCCACCGAAGCTTTCTTT
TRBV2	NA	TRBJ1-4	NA	CASSEYGQTEKLFF	TGTGCCAGCAGTGAATACGGGCAGACCGAAAAACTGTTTTTT
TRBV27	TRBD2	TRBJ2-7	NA	CASSLKLAGSYEQYF	TGTGCCAGCAGTTTAAAACTAGCGGGCTCCTACGAGCAGTACTTC
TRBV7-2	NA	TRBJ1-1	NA	CASSATGYTEAFF	TGTGCCAGCAGCGCAACAGGGTACACTGAAGCTTTCTTT
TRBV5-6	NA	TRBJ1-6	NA	CASSLGEGSPLHF	TGTGCCAGCAGCTTGGGGGAAGGGTCACCCCTCCACTTT
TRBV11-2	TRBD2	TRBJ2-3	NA	CASSSSLAGGQADTQYF	TGTGCCAGCAGCTCCTCACTAGCGGGGGGGCAAGCAGATACGCAGTATTTT
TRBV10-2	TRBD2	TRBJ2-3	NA	CASRKTSGGFASTDTQYF	TGCGCCAGCAGGAAGACTAGCGGGGGATTTGCTAGCACAGATACGCAGTATTTT
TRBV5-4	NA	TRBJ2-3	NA	CASREGPSDTQYF	TGTGCCAGCAGAGAGGGCCCCTCGGATACGCAGTATTTT
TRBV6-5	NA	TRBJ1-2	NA	CASSSSASNYGYTF	TGTGCCAGCAGTTCGAGCGCGTCTAACTATGGCTACACCTTC
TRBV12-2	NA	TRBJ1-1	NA	CASRSTQKVKGAEAFF	TGTGCAAGTCGCTCGACTCAAAAGGTTAAAGGCGCTGAAGCTTTCTTT
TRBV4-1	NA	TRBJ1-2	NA	CASSQVRRGQGYTF	TGCGCCAGCAGCCAAGTGAGGAGGGGCCAAGGCTACACCTTC
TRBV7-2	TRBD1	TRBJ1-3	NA	CASSLDRAGNTIYF	TGTGCCAGCAGCTTGGACAGGGCTGGAAACACCATATATTTT
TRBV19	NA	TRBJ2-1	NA	CASSIEGTQREQFF	TGTGCCAGTAGTATAGAGGGGACTCAGAGGGAGCAGTTCTTC
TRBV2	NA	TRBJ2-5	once	CASSEEDTYQETQYF	TGTGCCAGCAGTGAGGAAGATACGTACCAAGAGACCCAGTACTTC
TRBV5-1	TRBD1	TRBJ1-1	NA	CASSPGQGFGNTEAFF	TGCGCCAGCAGCCCAGGACAGGGGTTTGGGAACACTGAAGCTTTCTTT